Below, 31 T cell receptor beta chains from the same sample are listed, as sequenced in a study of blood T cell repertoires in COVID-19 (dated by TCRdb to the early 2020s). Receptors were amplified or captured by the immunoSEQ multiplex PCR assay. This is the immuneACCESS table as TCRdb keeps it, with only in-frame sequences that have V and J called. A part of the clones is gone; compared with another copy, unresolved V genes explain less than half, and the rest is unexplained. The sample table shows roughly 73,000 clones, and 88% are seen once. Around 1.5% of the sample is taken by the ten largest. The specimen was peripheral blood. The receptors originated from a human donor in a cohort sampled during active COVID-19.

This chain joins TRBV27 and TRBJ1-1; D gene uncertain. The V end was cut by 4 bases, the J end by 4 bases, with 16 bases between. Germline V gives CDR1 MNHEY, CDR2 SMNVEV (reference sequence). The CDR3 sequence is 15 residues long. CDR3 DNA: TGTGCCAGCAGTTCTCTTTTGATCCGGGGCACTGAAGCTTTCTTT. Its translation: CASSSLLIRGTEAFF.

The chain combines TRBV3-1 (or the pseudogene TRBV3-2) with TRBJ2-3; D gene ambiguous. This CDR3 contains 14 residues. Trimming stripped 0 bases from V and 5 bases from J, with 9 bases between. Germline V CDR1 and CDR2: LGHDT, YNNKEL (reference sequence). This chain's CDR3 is CASSQESPGDTQYF. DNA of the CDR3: TGTGCCAGCAGCCAAGAAAGCCCTGGAGATACGCAGTATTTT.

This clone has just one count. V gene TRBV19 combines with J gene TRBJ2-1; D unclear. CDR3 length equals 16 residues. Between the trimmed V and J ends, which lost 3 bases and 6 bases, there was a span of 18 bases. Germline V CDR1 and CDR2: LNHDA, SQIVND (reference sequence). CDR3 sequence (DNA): TGTGCCAGTAGTATTTTAGCCGCGATGCCAATCAATGAGCAGTTCTTC. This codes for CASSILAAMPINEQFF.

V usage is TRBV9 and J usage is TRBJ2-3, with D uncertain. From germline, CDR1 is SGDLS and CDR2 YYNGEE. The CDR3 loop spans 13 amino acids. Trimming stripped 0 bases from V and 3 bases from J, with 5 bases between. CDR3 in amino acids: CASSVDGTDTQYF. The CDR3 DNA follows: TGTGCCAGCAGCGTAGACGGGACAGATACGCAGTATTTT.

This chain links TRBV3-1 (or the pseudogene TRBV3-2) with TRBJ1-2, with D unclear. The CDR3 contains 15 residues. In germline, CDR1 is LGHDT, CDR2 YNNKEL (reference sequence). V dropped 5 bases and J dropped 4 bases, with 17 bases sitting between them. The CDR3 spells CASSFSGFQSYGYTF. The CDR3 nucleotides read TGTGCCAGCAGCTTTAGCGGGTTCCAAAGCTATGGCTACACCTTC.

The CDR3, as DNA: TGCGCCAGCAGCTTGGCCTCTAGCGGGAGTGGGCAAGAGACCCAGTACTTC. The encoded protein is CASSLASSGSGQETQYF. The chain combines TRBV5-1 with TRBJ2-5; 10 positions match TRBD2. The CDR3 extends over 17 amino acids. J was trimmed by 2 bases and V by 0 bases; bases with no gene match: 7. Germline CDR1 SGHRS, CDR2 YFSETQ.

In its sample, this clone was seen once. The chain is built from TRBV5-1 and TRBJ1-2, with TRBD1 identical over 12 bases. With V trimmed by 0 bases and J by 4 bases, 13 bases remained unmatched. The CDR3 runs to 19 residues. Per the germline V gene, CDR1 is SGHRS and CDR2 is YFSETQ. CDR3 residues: CASSLGRSGTGGLGYGYTF. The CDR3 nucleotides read TGCGCCAGCAGCTTGGGGAGGTCTGGGACAGGGGGCCTTGGCTATGGCTACACCTTC.

The CDR3 nucleotides read TGTGCCAGCAGCCGGGACTCCTCGAACACCGGGGAGCTGTTTTTT. Translating gives CASSRDSSNTGELFF. The genes are TRBV5-8 and TRBJ2-2; TRBD2 might be the D (6 bases). Trimming pared 4 bases from V and 0 bases from J, leaving 10 bases between. The CDR3 consists of 15 residues. Germline V gives CDR1 SGHTS, CDR2 YDEGEE.

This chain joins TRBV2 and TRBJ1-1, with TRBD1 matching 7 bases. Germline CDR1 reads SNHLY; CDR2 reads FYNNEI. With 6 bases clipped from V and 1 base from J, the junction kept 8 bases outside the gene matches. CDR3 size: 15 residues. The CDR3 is CASRALTGRNTEAFF. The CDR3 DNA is TGTGCCAGCAGAGCCCTGACAGGGAGGAACACTGAAGCTTTCTTT.

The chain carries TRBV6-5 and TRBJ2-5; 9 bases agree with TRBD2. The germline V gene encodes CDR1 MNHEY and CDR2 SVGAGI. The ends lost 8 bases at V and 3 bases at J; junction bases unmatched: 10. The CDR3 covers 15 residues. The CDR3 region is CASYRGASGKETQYF. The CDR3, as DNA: TGTGCCAGCTACCGGGGGGCTAGCGGGAAAGAGACCCAGTACTTC.

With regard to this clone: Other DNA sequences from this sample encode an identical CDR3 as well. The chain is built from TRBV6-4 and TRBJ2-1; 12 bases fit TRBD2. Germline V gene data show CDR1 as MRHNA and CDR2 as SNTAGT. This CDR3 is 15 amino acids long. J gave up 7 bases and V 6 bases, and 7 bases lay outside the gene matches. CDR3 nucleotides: TGTGCCAGCAGCCCGACTAGCGGGAGAGGGAATGAGCAGTTCTTC. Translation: CASSPTSGRGNEQFF.

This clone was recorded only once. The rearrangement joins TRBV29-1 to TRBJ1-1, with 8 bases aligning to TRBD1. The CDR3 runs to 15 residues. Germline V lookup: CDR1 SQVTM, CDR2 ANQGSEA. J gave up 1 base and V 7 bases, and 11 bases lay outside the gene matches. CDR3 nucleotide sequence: TGCAGCGCCCGCAGGGGGCGTACACCGAACACTGAAGCTTTCTTT. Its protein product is CSARRGRTPNTEAFF.

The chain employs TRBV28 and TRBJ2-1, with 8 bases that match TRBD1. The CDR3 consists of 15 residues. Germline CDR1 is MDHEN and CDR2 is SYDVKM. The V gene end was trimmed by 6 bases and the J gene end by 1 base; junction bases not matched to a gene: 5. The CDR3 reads CASSSGGASYNEQFF. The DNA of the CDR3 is TGTGCCAGCAGCTCAGGGGGCGCATCCTACAATGAGCAGTTCTTC.

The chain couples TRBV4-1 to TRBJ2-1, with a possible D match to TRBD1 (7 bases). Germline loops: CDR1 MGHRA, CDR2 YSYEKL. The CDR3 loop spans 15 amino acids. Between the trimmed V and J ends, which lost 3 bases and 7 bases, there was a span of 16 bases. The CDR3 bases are TGCGCCAGCAGCCACCCGACTAGGGGGCAAAATGAGCAGTTCTTC. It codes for CASSHPTRGQNEQFF.

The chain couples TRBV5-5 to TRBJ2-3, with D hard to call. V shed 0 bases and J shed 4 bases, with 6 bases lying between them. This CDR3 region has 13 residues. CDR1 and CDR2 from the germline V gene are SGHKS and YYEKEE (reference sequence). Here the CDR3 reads CASSLAQADTQYF. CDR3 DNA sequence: TGTGCCAGCAGCTTGGCTCAGGCAGATACGCAGTATTTT. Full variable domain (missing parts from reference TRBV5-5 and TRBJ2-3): DAGVTQSPTHLIKTRGQQVTLRCSPISGHKSVSWYQQVLGQGPQFIFQYYEKEERGRGNFPDRFSARQFPNYSSELNVNALLLGDSALYLCASSLAQADTQYFGPGTRLTVL.

CDR3 in amino acids: CASSSSGLTSYNEQFF. CDR3 nucleotide sequence: TGCGCCAGCAGCTCGTCGGGACTCACCTCCTACAATGAGCAGTTCTTC. The chain combines TRBV5-1 with TRBJ2-1, with a tentative D call TRBD2 (6 bases). V was shortened by 3 bases and J by 0 bases, with 13 bases between the two germline ends. The CDR3 is 16 amino acids. Germline V CDR1 and CDR2: SGHRS, YFSETQ.

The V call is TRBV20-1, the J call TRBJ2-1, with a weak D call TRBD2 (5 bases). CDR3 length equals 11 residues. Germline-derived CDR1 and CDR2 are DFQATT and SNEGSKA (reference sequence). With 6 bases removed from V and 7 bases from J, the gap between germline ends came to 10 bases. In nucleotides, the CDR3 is TGCAGTGCCCTAGCTGCGAATGAGCAGTTCTTC. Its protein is CSALAANEQFF.

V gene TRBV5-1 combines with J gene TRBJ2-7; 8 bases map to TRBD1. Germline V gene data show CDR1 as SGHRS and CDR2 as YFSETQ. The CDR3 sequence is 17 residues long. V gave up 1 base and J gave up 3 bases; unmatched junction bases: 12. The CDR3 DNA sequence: TGCGCCAGCAGCTTGCGGGGAGGAGGGACAGGATACTACGAGCAGTACTTC. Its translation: CASSLRGGGTGYYEQYF.

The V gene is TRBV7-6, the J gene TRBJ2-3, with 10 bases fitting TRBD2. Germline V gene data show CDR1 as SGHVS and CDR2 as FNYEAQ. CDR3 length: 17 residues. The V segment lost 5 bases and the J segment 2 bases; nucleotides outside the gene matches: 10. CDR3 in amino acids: CASSPTIAGGTTDTQYF. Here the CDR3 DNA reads TGTGCCAGCAGCCCTACTATAGCGGGAGGTACCACAGATACGCAGTATTTT.

The CDR3 nucleotides are TGTGCCAGCAGCCAAGAATATTATGGCTACACCTTC. This codes for CASSQEYYGYTF. The chain carries TRBV4-2 and TRBJ1-2; D unresolved. The V and J ends lost 0 bases and 5 bases respectively, with 4 bases between them. Germline V gives CDR1 LGHNA, CDR2 YNFKEQ. The CDR3 loop spans 12 amino acids.

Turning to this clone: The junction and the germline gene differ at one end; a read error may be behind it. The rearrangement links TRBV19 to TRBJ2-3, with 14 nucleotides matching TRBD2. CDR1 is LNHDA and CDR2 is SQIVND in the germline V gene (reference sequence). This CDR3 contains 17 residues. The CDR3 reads CASSPGGLAGGGGTKYF. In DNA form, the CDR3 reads TGTGCCAGTAGCCCGGGCGGACTAGCGGGAGGTGGAGGTACGAAGTATTTT.

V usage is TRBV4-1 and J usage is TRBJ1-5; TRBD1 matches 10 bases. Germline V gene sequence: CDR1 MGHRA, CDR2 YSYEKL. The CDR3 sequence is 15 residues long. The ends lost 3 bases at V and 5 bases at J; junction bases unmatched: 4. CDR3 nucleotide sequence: TGCGCCAGCAGCCACGAGACAGGGGGCCATCAGCCCCAGCATTTT. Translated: CASSHETGGHQPQHF.

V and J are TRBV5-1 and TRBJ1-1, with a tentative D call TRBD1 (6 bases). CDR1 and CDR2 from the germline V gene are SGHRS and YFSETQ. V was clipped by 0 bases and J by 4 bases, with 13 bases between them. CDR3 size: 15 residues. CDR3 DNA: TGCGCCAGCAGCTTGGACGGTCAGGGGACCACTGAAGCTTTCTTT. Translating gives CASSLDGQGTTEAFF.

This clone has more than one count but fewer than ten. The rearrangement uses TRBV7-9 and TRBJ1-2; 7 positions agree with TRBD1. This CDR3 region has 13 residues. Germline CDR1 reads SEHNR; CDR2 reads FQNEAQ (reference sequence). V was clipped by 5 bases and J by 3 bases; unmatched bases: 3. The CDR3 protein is CASSPDRDYGYTF. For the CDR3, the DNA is TGTGCCAGCAGCCCTGACAGGGACTATGGCTACACCTTC.

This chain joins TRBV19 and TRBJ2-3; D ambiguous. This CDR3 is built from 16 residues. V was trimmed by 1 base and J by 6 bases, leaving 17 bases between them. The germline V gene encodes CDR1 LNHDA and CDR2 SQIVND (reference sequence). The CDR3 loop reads CASSIVPVSLGDTQYF. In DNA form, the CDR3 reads TGTGCCAGTAGTATAGTCCCCGTGAGCCTCGGGGATACGCAGTATTTT.

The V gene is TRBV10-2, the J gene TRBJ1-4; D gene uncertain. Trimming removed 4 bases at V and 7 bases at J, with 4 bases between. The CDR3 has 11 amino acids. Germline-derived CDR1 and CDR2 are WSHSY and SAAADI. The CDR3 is CASSAGEKLFF. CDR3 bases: TGCGCCAGCAGTGCGGGTGAAAAACTGTTTTTT.

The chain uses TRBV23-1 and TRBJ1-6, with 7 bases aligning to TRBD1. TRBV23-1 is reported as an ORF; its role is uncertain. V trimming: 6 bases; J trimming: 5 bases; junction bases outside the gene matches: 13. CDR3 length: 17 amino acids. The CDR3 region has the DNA TGCGCCAGCAGGAGAGGGACAGAGTCCGGGGATAATTCACCCCTCCACTTT. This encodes CASRRGTESGDNSPLHF.

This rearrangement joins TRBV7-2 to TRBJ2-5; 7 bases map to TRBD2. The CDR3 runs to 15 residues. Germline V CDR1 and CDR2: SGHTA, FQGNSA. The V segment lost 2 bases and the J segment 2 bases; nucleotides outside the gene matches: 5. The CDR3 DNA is TGTGCCAGCAGCTTACTTAGCGGGTATCAAGAGACCCAGTACTTC. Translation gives CASSLLSGYQETQYF.

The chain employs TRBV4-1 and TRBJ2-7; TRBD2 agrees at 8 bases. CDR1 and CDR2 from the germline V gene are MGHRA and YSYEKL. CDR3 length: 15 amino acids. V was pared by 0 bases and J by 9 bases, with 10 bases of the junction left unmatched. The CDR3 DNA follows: TGCGCCAGCAGCCAAGAAATGGCAAGCGGGAGCGGGCAGTACTTC. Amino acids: CASSQEMASGSGQYF.

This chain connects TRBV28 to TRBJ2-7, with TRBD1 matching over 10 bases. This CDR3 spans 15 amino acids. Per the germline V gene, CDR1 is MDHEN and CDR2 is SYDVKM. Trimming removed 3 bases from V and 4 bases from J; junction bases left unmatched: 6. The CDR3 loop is CASSLVGQGVYEQYF. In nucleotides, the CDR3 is TGTGCCAGCAGTTTGGTTGGACAGGGGGTTTACGAGCAGTACTTC.

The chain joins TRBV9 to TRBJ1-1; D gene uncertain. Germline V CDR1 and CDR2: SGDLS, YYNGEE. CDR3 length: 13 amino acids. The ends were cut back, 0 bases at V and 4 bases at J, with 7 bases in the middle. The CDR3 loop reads CASSVEAGTEAFF. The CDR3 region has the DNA TGTGCCAGCAGCGTAGAAGCGGGCACTGAAGCTTTCTTT.